A selection of T cell receptor beta chains follows, all from one sample in a study of beta chain features in type 1 diabetes. Generated by immunoSEQ multiplex PCR, the TCRdb table keeps only in-frame clones and is missing some. The data hold around 710,000 clones, with around 11% observed a single time. What was sequenced was naive CD4+ T cells from blood. The receptors were sampled from a man in his thirties or forties with type 1 diabetes. Both conserved end residues are trimmed from each CDR3.

TRBV5-1 | ASSLVASYGYT
TRBV5-1 | ASSTDRSGDTQY
TRBV7-9 | ASSLANVREGKLF
TRBV2 | ASSEQGDTQY
TRBV2 | ASTLAIYNEQF
TRBV4-3 | ASSQEASGGTGELF
TRBV5-1 | ASRPPGQDTQY
TRBV13 | ASSLWVNYAEQY
TRBV11-2 | ASSLDWVGPTTSTGELF
TRBV6-5 | ASSYSVRNYGYT
TRBV30 | AWSVNRDYEQY
TRBV9 | ASSVGYGDSPLH
TRBV5-1 | ASSLEWNEHEKLF
TRBV12-5 | ASGFGGTGTDTQY
TRBV5-4 | ASRAPENTEAF
TRBV18 | ASSPPSGDRETY
TRBV14 | ASSQGQGHRIFTDTQY
TRBV13 | ASSPRGDGYNSPLH
TRBV20-1 | SARVYGYT
TRBV18 | ASSPSAGFQETQY
TRBV11-2 | ASSSGQGQQY
TRBV7-2 | ASSLLRGSTQETQY
TRBV6-7 | ASSFLGSDEQF
TRBV7-9 | ASSLKDKGYEQY
TRBV19 | ASSITRAGGLYGYT
TRBV5-1 | ASSLTDRDAGELF
TRBV9 | ASSVGGVEEKLF
TRBV18 | ASSPGTANNEQF
TRBV5-6 | ASSWQGDYGYT
TRBV29-1 | SVGASGGADTQY
TRBV7-9 | ASSLSQGAYEQY
TRBV4-3 | ASSPSTGGGYSNQPQH
TRBV5-1 | ASSLASGGKSTDTQY
TRBV29-1 | SVERLLTNEKLF
TRBV10-3 | ASKDSGTEAF
TRBV9 | ASSQQGFSYEQY
TRBV11-2 | ASSSPVETQY
TRBV7-9 | ASSLQEGQPQH
TRBV7-2 | ASSQITGHNEQF
TRBV6-6 | ASSFTDRGNSPLH
TRBV19 | ASSIYSTAGNTIY
TRBV11-3 | ASSLESSRDRDEQY
TRBV7-9 | ASSLGVEEDSNQPQH
TRBV9 | ASSVGGESTDTQY
TRBV6-1 | AISELTGTRGESF
TRBV7-3 | ASSSRDRAANEKLF
TRBV6-5 | ASSYSRVEY
TRBV7-9 | ASSTGQGVPTGELF
TRBV14 | ASSRRGSGDEQY
TRBV4-3 | ASSQGGLSIGYT
TRBV7-9 | ASNEQGFGYGYT
TRBV14 | ASSPSGGQPQH
TRBV5-4 | AIHGGAGANVLT
TRBV5-1 | ASSSLQETQY
TRBV5-8 | ASSVATNEKLF
TRBV4-3 | ASSQDRTGPYYGYT
TRBV11-1 | ASSLWRESGGTEAF